The T cell receptor beta chain under discussion was sequenced for a study of shared clonotypes between healthy human individuals. The overall study: Researchers drew samples from a couple of women and a few men aged 18 to 49.

Into CD45RA+ naive and CD45RA-negative memory subsets, the CD4+ cells were split. Worth noting for this clone: Its antigen is not identified.

General study points: Compared with clonotypes that all four donors shared, non-shared clonotypes had lower generation probabilities. Donor clonotype sharing was expected to depend on sequencing depth.

The method was immunoSEQ multiplex PCR; TCRdb's version includes in-frame clones alone and lacks a portion of them. The sample carries 950,000 to 1,200,000 clones, roughly 80% recorded once. The receptor was isolated from a young man in good health. Some clones in this sample may be carry-over from other donors' samples. Sequences were obtained from memory CD4+ T cells from PBMCs. The sample's subset: CD45RA-negative fraction.

The CDR3 sequence: CASSVQGDQDNEQFF. Written as DNA, the CDR3 is TGTGCCAGCAGCGTCCAGGGCGATCAGGACAATGAGCAGTTCTTC. V and J are TRBV11-3 and TRBJ2-1; the D gene is possibly TRBD1 (5 bases). The CDR3 is 15 amino acids. Per the germline V gene, CDR1 is SGHNT and CDR2 is YENEEA. V was shortened by 5 bases and J by 5 bases, with 16 bases between the two germline ends.